This record looks at one T cell receptor beta chain sequence and its context. Its cognate antigen is unknown. This sample was included in a study of vaccination effects on CD4 cells after COVID-19. Germline CDR1 is KGHDR and CDR2 is SFDVKD. CDR3 size: 15 residues. V shed 5 bases and J shed 5 bases, with 17 bases lying between them. Isolation of CD4+ T cells took place after 10 days of culture. Two doses of BNT162b2 or mRNA-1273 vaccine were administered to participants. Repertoires were generated with immunoSEQ multiplex PCR, while TCRdb's copy carries only in-frame clones and drops some. The sample lists more than 60,000 clones, about 67% occurring once.

The starting material was CD4+ T cells from PBMCs cultured without peptide, obtained after COVID-19 vaccination. The receptor comes from a human donor who received a COVID-19 vaccine. This chain links TRBV24-1 with TRBJ1-1; maybe TRBD1 (5 bases). The CDR3 here is CATSVSGRGETEAFF. Written as DNA, the CDR3 is TGTGCCACCAGTGTTTCAGGGAGAGGGGAGACTGAAGCTTTCTTT.